The 9 T cell receptor beta chains given below trace back to one sample, sequenced in a study of cytotoxic CD8 clonotypes in ibrutinib-treated CLL. TCRdb's table, derived via immunoSEQ multiplex PCR, lists solely in-frame clones and lacks some. The top ten clones hold 7.5% to 8% of a sample with about 140,000 clones, 80% of them seen once. This sample comprised PBMCs, obtained after 36 months of ibrutinib treatment. The receptors come from a human donor with chronic lymphocytic leukemia.

The V gene is TRBV7-2, the J gene TRBJ1-3; D may be TRBD1 (5 bases). The germline V gene has CDR1 SGHTA and CDR2 FQGNSA. The length of the CDR3 is 15 residues. Trimming cost V 1 base and J 0 bases, with 7 bases left between them. CDR3 residues: CASSLGDSSGNTIYF. The CDR3 DNA reads as TGTGCCAGCAGCTTAGGTGACAGCTCTGGAAACACCATATATTTT.

This clone was recorded only once. The chain recombines TRBV6-6 with TRBJ2-1; D ambiguous. The germline V and J ends were trimmed by 6 bases and 12 bases, with 6 bases remaining between them. Germline assignment: CDR1 MNHNY and CDR2 SVGAGI (reference sequence). This CDR3 has 9 residues. This chain's CDR3 is CASSKGQFF. The CDR3 nucleotides are TGTGCCAGCAGCAAGGGGCAGTTCTTC.

This sequence joins TRBV5-1 and TRBJ1-2; D remains unclear. Germline V lookup: CDR1 SGHRS, CDR2 YFSETQ. V lost 2 bases to trimming and J lost 4 bases, with 12 bases between them. The length of the CDR3 is 14 residues. CDR3 coding DNA: TGCGCCAGCAGCTTTGGGCAGCAGAGCTATGGCTACACCTTC. Translation gives CASSFGQQSYGYTF.

The gene calls are TRBV7-6 and TRBJ2-7; a weak D match, TRBD1 (6 bases). CDR1 is SGHVS, CDR2 FNYEAQ, per germline. Trimming shortened V by 1 base and J by 3 bases, and 13 bases separated the two germline ends. The CDR3 contains 15 residues. The CDR3 DNA sequence: TGTGCCAGCAGCTTAGAGGGGACATACGTCTACGAGCAGTACTTC. As protein: CASSLEGTYVYEQYF.

This clone appeared once. The chain couples TRBV28 to TRBJ1-4, with 9 bases fitting TRBD1. This CDR3 comprises 18 residues. The trim removed 4 bases at V and 5 bases at J, leaving 14 bases unmatched. CDR1 and CDR2 (germline): MDHEN, SYDVKM. The CDR3 region is CASSSQLGQGWRNEKLFF. As DNA, the CDR3 is TGTGCCAGCAGTTCCCAGCTGGGACAGGGATGGAGAAATGAAAAACTGTTTTTT. Full variable domain (missing parts from reference TRBV28 and TRBJ1-4): DVKVTQSSRYLVKRTGEKVFLECVQDMDHENMFWYRQDPGLGLRLIYFSYDVKMKEKGDIPEGYSVSREKKERFSLILESASTNQTSMYLCASSSQLGQGWRNEKLFFGSGTQLSVL.

V and J are TRBV7-9 and TRBJ2-7, with TRBD1 matching over 7 bases. J was trimmed by 3 bases and V by 5 bases; bases with no gene match: 10. CDR1 and CDR2 from the germline V gene are SEHNR and FQNEAQ (reference sequence). This CDR3 spans 15 amino acids. CDR3 sequence (DNA): TGTGCCAGCAGCGCAATAGGGGACAGCGGCTACGAGCAGTACTTC. It encodes CASSAIGDSGYEQYF.

The chain carries TRBV6-5 and TRBJ1-5, with TRBD1 identical over 7 bases. This CDR3 region has 15 residues. The germline gives CDR1 MNHEY, CDR2 SVGAGI. The V and J ends lost 6 bases and 4 bases, in that order; junction bases with no gene match: 9. The DNA of the CDR3 is TGTGCCAGCAGGCCACCGGGACAGCTTAATCAGCCCCAGCATTTT. Its translation is CASRPPGQLNQPQHF.

This chain links TRBV4-1 with TRBJ1-6, with 7 bases identical to TRBD1. Trimming at V came to 4 bases and at J to 6 bases, leaving 3 bases not matched to a gene. Germline V gene lookup returns CDR1 MGHRA and CDR2 YSYEKL. CDR3 length: 14 residues. The CDR3: CASSPGTVNSPLHF. The CDR3 region has the DNA TGCGCCAGCAGCCCCGGGACAGTTAATTCACCCCTCCACTTT.

The chain employs TRBV5-1 and TRBJ2-5; tentative D call: TRBD2 (5 bases). In germline, CDR1 is SGHRS, CDR2 YFSETQ. This CDR3 is 14 amino acids long. Trimming stripped 4 bases from V and 3 bases from J, with 13 bases between. The CDR3 bases are TGCGCCAGCAGCCCCGGGAACTTAAAAGAGACCCAGTACTTC. Encoded protein: CASSPGNLKETQYF.